The rows below give T cell receptor beta chains drawn from one sample of a study of blood T cell repertoires in COVID-19. The protocol was immunoSEQ multiplex PCR, while the TCRdb copy is restricted to in-frame clones and leaves out a portion. The profile shows tens of thousands of clones, around 80% of them singletons. Sequences were obtained from peripheral blood. All receptors derive from an elderly woman with acute or convalescent COVID-19. CDR3s include the opening cysteine and the closing phenylalanine or tryptophan. The D gene is left open where the match is weak. Clone size is shown for a subset of rows, as once, few, many or a class of expanded clone.

>TRBV30|.|TRBJ2-7|.
TGTGCCTCCGGCTCCTACGAGCAGTACTTC
CASGSYEQYF
>TRBV28|TRBD1|TRBJ2-5|once
TGTGCCAGCAGTCACCGGGACAGGGAAGAGACCCAGTACTTC
CASSHRDREETQYF
>TRBV23-1|.|TRBJ2-7|.
TGCGCCAGCAGTCGAGGTTATCGATCCTACGAGCAGTACTTC
CASSRGYRSYEQYF
>TRBV7-7|.|TRBJ2-7|once
TGTGCCAGCAGCTTAGGTGTTGATAGCGGATACGAGCAGTACTTC
CASSLGVDSGYEQYF
>TRBV6-6|TRBD2|TRBJ2-7|.
TGTGCCAGCAGTTACCCGGCACTAGCGGGAGTCCACGAGCAGTACTTC
CASSYPALAGVHEQYF
>TRBV3-1/TRBV3-2|TRBD2|TRBJ2-3|.
TGTGCCAGCAGCCAAGATCTAGCGGGGAGCACAGATACGCAGTATTTT
CASSQDLAGSTDTQYF
>TRBV28|.|TRBJ1-2|.
TGTGCCAGCAGCGTACAGGGAATTAACGGCTACACCTTC
CASSVQGINGYTF
>TRBV6-5|TRBD1|TRBJ2-7|.
TGTGCCAGCAGGTACACCGGACAGGGGTTTAGGGGGGAGCAGTACTTC
CASRYTGQGFRGEQYF
>TRBV9|.|TRBJ2-7|once
TGTGCCAGCAGCGTAAGACCCAGGGCGACCTACGAGCAGTACTTC
CASSVRPRATYEQYF
>TRBV18|.|TRBJ2-5|.
TGTGCCAGCTCCCGGGGGGGGACAGCCAAAGAGACCCAGTACTTC
CASSRGGTAKETQYF
>TRBV6-6|TRBD2|TRBJ2-1|once
TGTGCCAGCAGTTACTCTGGGACTAGCCGCAACAATGAGCAGTTCTTC
CASSYSGTSRNNEQFF
>TRBV21-1|.|TRBJ2-6|.
TGTGCCAGCAGCAAAGCGCTCGGACTAGGACGGACTGGGGCCAACGTCCTGACTTTC
CASSKALGLGRTGANVLTF
>TRBV24-1|TRBD2|TRBJ2-7|.
TGTGCCACCAGTGACTCCGGGACTAGCGGGAGGGGCCTCGGGGAGCAGTACTTC
CATSDSGTSGRGLGEQYF
>TRBV28|.|TRBJ1-2|.
TGTGCCAGCAGTCAGGCGGGGCCGGGAGGCTACACCTTC
CASSQAGPGGYTF
>TRBV7-3|.|TRBJ1-1|.
TGTGCCAGCAGCGCCGGACAGAACACTGAAGCTTTCTTT
CASSAGQNTEAFF
>TRBV10-3|TRBD2|TRBJ2-1|few
TGTGCCATACGGACTAGCGGGCGGAGCTCCTACAATGAGCAGTTCTTC
CAIRTSGRSSYNEQFF
>TRBV27|TRBD1|TRBJ2-5|.
TGTGCCAGCAGTTTACAACAGGGGGCTTTCCAAGAGACCCAGTACTTC
CASSLQQGAFQETQYF
>TRBV9|TRBD1|TRBJ1-1|.
TGTGCCAGCAGCGGCTCAGGGGGCACTGAAGCTTTCTTT
CASSGSGGTEAFF
>TRBV5-4|.|TRBJ2-3|once
TGTGCCAGCAGCTTGGTCGGTAGCGCAGATACGCAGTATTTT
CASSLVGSADTQYF
>TRBV5-1|.|TRBJ2-4|once
TGCGCCAGCAGCTCCGGGAGCACCAAAAACATTCAGTACTTC
CASSSGSTKNIQYF
>TRBV5-1|TRBD1|TRBJ2-6|.
TGCGCCAGCAGCCTCCGGACAGGGATCTCTGGGGCCAACGTCCTGACTTTC
CASSLRTGISGANVLTF
>TRBV6-5|TRBD1|TRBJ2-4|.
TGTGCCAGCAGTTACGCAGGGGGCCCGAAAAACATTCAGTACTTC
CASSYAGGPKNIQYF
>TRBV19|.|TRBJ1-5|.
TGTGCCAGTAGTATTTCGGGGGGCGGCAATCAGCCCCAGCATTTT
CASSISGGGNQPQHF
>TRBV18|TRBD1|TRBJ2-7|.
TGTGCCAGCTCACCACCGGCAGGGGGACGAAACGAGCAGTACTTC
CASSPPAGGRNEQYF
>TRBV7-6|.|TRBJ2-7|once
TGTGCCAGCAGCTTAGAGATAGCGGCCCCCTACGAGCAGTACTTC
CASSLEIAAPYEQYF
>TRBV28|.|TRBJ1-3|.
TGTGCCAGCAGTTTCGGGGGTGGTGGAAACACCATATATTTT
CASSFGGGGNTIYF
>TRBV30|.|TRBJ1-1|.
TGTGCCTGGAGCGCCCAGAAGAAGGGAAGAGGGACTGAAGCTTTCTTT
CAWSAQKKGRGTEAFF
>TRBV7-9|TRBD1|TRBJ2-7|.
TGTGCCAGCAGCTTATCGGGACAGTCCATTCACGAGCAGTACTTC
CASSLSGQSIHEQYF
>TRBV9|.|TRBJ1-4|.
TGTGCCAGCAGCGTAGAAGGGGCTGAGGAAAAACTGTTTTTT
CASSVEGAEEKLFF
>TRBV5-1|.|TRBJ1-2|.
TGCGCCAGCAGCCGACAGCCCAGGGACTATGGCTACACCTTC
CASSRQPRDYGYTF
>TRBV4-1|TRBD1|TRBJ2-7|.
TGCGCCAGCAGCCAAGTCCGGATCCCGGGACAGAAATACGAGCAGTACTTC
CASSQVRIPGQKYEQYF
>TRBV5-4|TRBD2|TRBJ2-1|.
TGTGCCAGCAGCCGCGGACTAGCGGGGAGTAATGAGCAGTTCTTC
CASSRGLAGSNEQFF
>TRBV19|TRBD1|TRBJ2-7|.
TGTGCCAGTAGTACAACGGGACAGTACTCCTACGAGCAGTACTTC
CASSTTGQYSYEQYF
>TRBV28|.|TRBJ1-4|.
TGTGCCAGCAGTTTTCCTCCACTAAATGAAAAACTGTTTTTT
CASSFPPLNEKLFF
>TRBV5-8|TRBD2|TRBJ2-7|.
TGTGCCAGCAGCTTAGCGGGGGGACGTTCCTACGAGCAGTACTTC
CASSLAGGRSYEQYF